The 5 T cell receptor beta chains below come from one sample, sequenced in a study of T cells in Graves' hyperthyroidism and ophthalmopathy. Amplified TCR beta CDR3 regions derived from RNA transcripts. The HTBI primer set was used in a first-round RT-PCR of the TCR CDR3. Using its own MiXCR run on the multiplex PCR reads, TCRdb lists one record per CDR3 protein. The sample consists of about 410,000 distinct CDR3 sequences, about 14% of them appearing once. The sequencing input was blood. These receptors were obtained from a man aged 18 to 35 with Graves' ophthalmopathy.

Many counts were recorded for this clonotype. This rearrangement joins TRBV2 to TRBJ2-3; D may be TRBD1 (6 bases). The V gene's germline CDR1 is SNHLY and CDR2 FYNNEI. With 6 bases removed from V and 5 bases from J, the gap between germline ends came to 15 bases. The CDR3 sequence is 14 residues long. As DNA, the CDR3 is TGTGCCAGCAGGAAGGACAGCCGGGGAGATACGCAGTATTTT. As protein: CASRKDSRGDTQYF. Based on the CDR3 plus reference TRBV2 and TRBJ2-3, the full variable domain is EPEVTQTPSHQVTQMGQEVILRCVPISNHLYFYWYRQILGQKVEFLVSFYNNEISEKSEIFDDQFSVERPDGSNFTLKIRSTKLEDSAMYFCASRKDSRGDTQYFGPGTRLTVL.

Of note for this clonotype: One base away lies a much larger clone, so this may be a sequencing read error. This chain joins TRBV6-4 and TRBJ2-7; 11 bases line up with TRBD1. The CDR3 length is 15 residues. Looked up from germline, CDR1 is MRHNA and CDR2 is SNTAGT. Germline trimming cut 6 bases from V and 9 bases from J; bases unmatched to any gene: 13. CDR3 in DNA: TGTGCCAGCAGAGGAGGGACAGGGGGGACCCACGGGCAGTACTTC. Its protein product is CASRGGTGGTHGQYF.

Only a few counts were recorded for this clonotype. The chain links TRBV19 to TRBJ2-3; 15 nucleotides agree with TRBD2. The length of the CDR3 is 17 residues. Germline CDR1 and CDR2: LNHDA and SQIVND (reference sequence). Trimming at V came to 6 bases and at J to 0 bases, leaving 4 bases not matched to a gene. The CDR3 DNA sequence: TGTGCCAGTAGAGGACTAGCGGGAGGGACTAGCACAGATACGCAGTATTTT. It specifies CASRGLAGGTSTDTQYF.

This clonotype came up many times. J is TRBJ2-1 and V is TRBV11-2, with D tentatively TRBD1 or TRBD2 (5 bases each). CDR1 and CDR2 from the germline V gene are SGHAT and FQNNGV. The CDR3 loop spans 16 amino acids. With 0 bases removed from V and 2 bases from J, the gap between germline ends came to 11 bases. CDR3 in amino acids: CASSLDESGPYNEQFF. Here the CDR3 DNA reads TGTGCCAGCAGCTTAGATGAATCGGGACCCTACAATGAGCAGTTCTTC.

This clonotype was detected ten times or more. The gene calls are TRBV10-3 and TRBJ2-3; 7 nucleotides match TRBD2. V dropped 4 bases and J dropped 5; count of bases not matched to a gene: 9. CDR3 size: 15 residues. The V gene's germline CDR1 is ENHRY and CDR2 SYGVKD. CDR3 residues: CAISASPGEGDTQYF. The CDR3 DNA is TGTGCCATCAGTGCAAGTCCCGGGGAGGGAGATACGCAGTATTTT.